These 6 T cell receptor beta chains were sequenced from one sample in a study of blood T cells in healthy people across ages. Using a J-beta primer mix together with a sample-barcoded 5' primer, a second PCR was run for about 6 to 11 cycles. TCRdb called the 5' RACE reads again in MiXCR, with one record for every CDR3 protein. The sample lists about 1.5 million distinct CDR3 sequences, 35% to 45% occurring once. Sequences were obtained from blood. The receptor set was obtained from a woman aged 18-30 years in good health.

The CDR3 loop is CASSRGDWFEQYF. The CDR3 region has the DNA TGTGCCAGCAGTAGGGGGGACTGGTTTGAGCAGTACTTC. The rearrangement joins TRBV28 to TRBJ2-4; D could derive from TRBD1 or TRBD2 (6 bases each). The V and J ends lost 5 bases and 13 bases respectively, with 18 bases between them. Germline values: CDR1 MDHEN, CDR2 SYDVKM. This CDR3 region has 13 residues.

In this sample, this clonotype turned up a few times. V usage is TRBV3-1 and J usage is TRBJ2-1, with D maybe TRBD2 (6 bases). The CDR3 sequence is 15 residues long. CDR1 is LGHDT, CDR2 YNNKEL, per germline (reference sequence). V was cut by 3 bases and J by 4 bases, with 13 bases left in between. CDR3 loop: CASSHNRGSYNEQFF. Here the CDR3 DNA reads TGTGCCAGCAGCCATAACCGGGGGAGTTACAATGAGCAGTTCTTC.

The V and J genes are TRBV7-9 and TRBJ1-2; D remains ambiguous. Between the trimmed V and J ends, which lost 2 bases and 0 bases, there was a span of 7 bases. The germline gives CDR1 SEHNR, CDR2 FQNEAQ (reference sequence). The CDR3 runs 14 residues. The DNA for the CDR3 is TGTGCCAGCAGCTTAATTACTTCTAACTATGGCTACACCTTC. Encoded protein: CASSLITSNYGYTF.

The chain links TRBV6-6 to TRBJ2-5; 11 nucleotides agree with TRBD2. The V segment lost 4 bases and the J segment 1 base; nucleotides outside the gene matches: 5. Germline V gene data show CDR1 as MNHNY and CDR2 as SVGAGI (reference sequence). CDR3 length equals 16 residues. The CDR3 sequence is CASSLSTSGAQETQYF. The CDR3 DNA follows: TGTGCCAGCAGTTTGTCGACTAGCGGGGCCCAAGAGACCCAGTACTTC.

The CDR3 DNA sequence: TGTGCCAGCAGTCGAGCCTACACTTCTGGGGCCAACGTCCTGACTTTC. This sequence encodes CASSRAYTSGANVLTF. The gene calls are TRBV27 and TRBJ2-6; D is ambiguous. The germline CDR1 and CDR2 sequences are MNHEY and SMNVEV (reference sequence). This CDR3 has 16 amino acids. The V end lost 5 bases, the J end lost 1 base, and 12 bases lay between the germline ends. The full variable domain, its missing parts supplied by reference TRBV27 and TRBJ2-6, is EAQVTQNPRYLITVTGKKLTVTCSQNMNHEYMSWYRQDPGLGLRQIYYSMNVEVTDKGDVPEGYKVSRKEKRNFPLILESPSPNQTSLYFCASSRAYTSGANVLTFGAGSRLTVL.

The CDR3 sequence is CASSMRQGKSPLHF. The CDR3 DNA reads as TGTGCCAGCAGTATGAGACAGGGGAAGTCACCCCTCCACTTT. J is TRBJ1-6 and V is TRBV12-3 or TRBV12-4, with 8 nucleotides matching TRBD1. This CDR3 region has 14 residues. V shed 5 bases, J shed 10 bases, and the junction held 7 bases outside the gene matches.